This passage covers 31 T cell receptor beta chains from one sample sequenced in a study of vaccination and CD4 T cells after COVID-19. TCRdb called the PCR reads again in MiXCR, with one record for every CDR3 protein. The data hold more than 20,000 distinct CDR3 sequences, with under 65% observed a single time. The source material was CD4+ T cells from blood, sampled before SARS-CoV-2 vaccination. The receptors were sampled from a human donor who had recovered from COVID-19.

The chain carries TRBV7-9 and TRBJ2-1; 11 bases are a match to TRBD2. V gave up 1 base and J gave up 5 bases; unmatched junction bases: 13. The CDR3 covers 19 residues. Germline V CDR1 and CDR2: SEHNR, FQNEAQ (reference sequence). This CDR3 is CASSLVPEISSGRNNEQFF. The CDR3, as DNA: TGTGCCAGCAGCTTAGTACCCGAGATCTCTAGCGGGAGGAACAATGAGCAGTTCTTC.

The V gene is TRBV6-1, the J gene TRBJ2-5; possible D gene TRBD2, 6 bases. CDR1 and CDR2 from the germline V gene are MNHNS and SASEGT. This CDR3 contains 13 residues. Trimming left V 4 bases short and J 5 bases short, with 11 bases between. CDR3 protein: CASSGLAYETQYF. CDR3 DNA sequence: TGTGCCAGCAGTGGGCTAGCGTATGAGACCCAGTACTTC.

The DNA of the CDR3 is TGTGCCAGCAGCTTTAACCAGGATGATACGCAGTATTTT. It codes for CASSFNQDDTQYF. The chain is built from TRBV11-3 and TRBJ2-3; D remains ambiguous. This CDR3 has 13 amino acids. Trimming pared 3 bases from V and 6 bases from J, leaving 10 bases between. CDR1 SGHNT and CDR2 YENEEA come from the germline V gene.

The J gene is TRBJ2-1, the V gene TRBV7-8; 8 bases align to TRBD1. Germline V gene lookup returns CDR1 SGHVS and CDR2 FQNEAQ. This CDR3 has 15 residues. Trimming removed 5 bases from V and 9 bases from J; junction bases left unmatched: 12. CDR3 sequence: CASSSWGAGTGEQFF. The CDR3 nucleotides are TGTGCCAGCAGCAGCTGGGGGGCGGGGACAGGTGAGCAGTTCTTC.

J is TRBJ2-1 and V is TRBV6-1; 7 bases map to TRBD2. V lost 8 bases, J lost 7 bases, and 14 bases stayed unmatched. The CDR3 is 15 amino acids. Germline assignment: CDR1 MNHNS and CDR2 SASEGT. The chain's CDR3 is CASGRLASGENEQFF. As DNA, the CDR3 is TGTGCCAGCGGGCGACTAGCCTCGGGGGAGAATGAGCAGTTCTTC.

CDR3 sequence reads: CASSLGTGPDGYTF. The CDR3 region has the DNA TGTGCCAGCAGCTTGGGTACAGGTCCCGATGGCTACACCTTC. The chain employs TRBV7-3 and TRBJ1-2, with D tentatively TRBD1 (5 bases). The CDR3 sequence is 14 residues long. The germline V gene encodes CDR1 SGHTA and CDR2 FQGTGA. Trimming cost V 3 bases and J 6 bases, with 14 bases left between them. Looking up the rest from reference TRBV7-3 and TRBJ1-2 gives the full variable domain: GAGVSQTPSNKVTEKGKYVELRCDPISGHTALYWYRQSLGQGPEFLIYFQGTGAADDSGLPNDRFFAVRPEGSVSTLKIQRTERGDSAVYLCASSLGTGPDGYTFGSGTRLTVV.

The genes are TRBV5-4 and TRBJ1-2; a possible D gene is TRBD1 (6 bases). The CDR3 totals 15 residues. Trimming pared 0 bases from V and 4 bases from J, leaving 13 bases between. Germline V gene sequence: CDR1 SGHNT, CDR2 YYREEE (reference sequence). DNA of the CDR3: TGTGCCAGCAGCTTGGGTGGGGGCTTGGGCTATGGCTACACCTTC. Translated: CASSLGGGLGYGYTF.

V usage is TRBV5-1 and J usage is TRBJ1-1, with D possibly TRBD1 on 6 matching bases. The length of the CDR3 is 14 residues. CDR1 and CDR2 from the germline V gene are SGHRS and YFSETQ. Trimming removed 4 bases from V and 9 bases from J, with 19 bases in between. This CDR3 is CASSQGGLREKAFF. The CDR3 nucleotides read TGCGCCAGCAGCCAAGGGGGACTCCGGGAAAAAGCTTTCTTT.

This chain joins TRBV6-5 and TRBJ2-2; the match to TRBD2 covers 16 bases. CDR1 is MNHEY, CDR2 SVGAGI, per germline. Trimming removed 0 bases from V and 5 bases from J; junction bases left unmatched: 3. CDR3 size: 18 residues. This CDR3 is CASSYSPGLAGGTGELFF. The CDR3 nucleotides read TGTGCCAGCAGTTACTCTCCGGGACTAGCGGGAGGGACCGGGGAGCTGTTTTTT.

The chain carries TRBV4-1 and TRBJ1-5, with D tentatively TRBD1 (5 bases). Trimming left V 0 bases short and J 0 bases short, with 12 bases between. The CDR3 has 17 amino acids. Germline CDR1 MGHRA, CDR2 YSYEKL. CDR3 sequence: CASSQDLEGISNQPQHF. The CDR3 DNA reads as TGCGCCAGCAGCCAAGATCTTGAGGGGATTAGCAATCAGCCCCAGCATTTT.

The chain couples TRBV6-2 or TRBV6-3 to TRBJ2-1; 8 bases align to TRBD2. The germline V gene has CDR1 MNHEY and CDR2 SVGEGT. The CDR3 length is 15 residues. V was pared by 2 bases and J by 2 bases, with 2 bases of the junction left unmatched. This CDR3 is CASSYTGRAYNEQFF. The CDR3 DNA is TGTGCCAGCAGTTACACCGGGAGGGCCTACAATGAGCAGTTCTTC.

This chain connects TRBV19 to TRBJ1-1; tentative D call: TRBD1 (6 bases). Germline assignment: CDR1 LNHDA and CDR2 SQIVND (reference sequence). This CDR3 comprises 13 residues. V shed 10 bases and J shed 3 bases, with 15 bases lying between them. The CDR3 bases are TGTGCCACCTCTACAGGGTTATACACTGAAGCTTTCTTT. This encodes CATSTGLYTEAFF.

The chain combines TRBV6-1 with TRBJ2-7, with 7 nucleotides matching TRBD1. Looked up from germline, CDR1 is MNHNS and CDR2 is SASEGT. This CDR3 is 14 amino acids long. V was pared by 7 bases and J by 0 bases, with 6 bases of the junction left unmatched. The CDR3 sequence: CASTEQGSSYEQYF. CDR3 DNA: TGTGCCAGCACCGAACAGGGGAGCTCCTACGAGCAGTACTTC.

This clonotype showed up just a few times. The V gene is TRBV20-1, the J gene TRBJ2-4; D is unclear. Germline CDR1 DFQATT, CDR2 SNEGSKA (reference sequence). The V gene lost 5 bases and the J gene lost 6 bases, with 11 bases spanning the gap. The CDR3 contains 12 residues. This chain's CDR3 is CSAATLGNIQYF. The CDR3 region has the DNA TGCAGTGCTGCCACCCTGGGAAACATTCAGTACTTC.

The chain employs TRBV2 and TRBJ1-5; D remains ambiguous. Germline CDR1 is SNHLY and CDR2 is FYNNEI. With 1 base removed from V and 12 bases from J, the gap between germline ends came to 7 bases. The CDR3 is 11 residues long. The CDR3 here is CASSEGPHQHF. DNA for the CDR3: TGTGCCAGCAGTGAAGGACCCCACCAGCATTTT.

V is TRBV2 and J is TRBJ2-7; 7 nucleotides match TRBD2. V lost 6 bases, J lost 3 bases, and 11 bases stayed unmatched. Germline-derived CDR1 and CDR2 are SNHLY and FYNNEI. The CDR3 runs to 15 residues. Here the CDR3 reads CASRPLSGTLYEQYF. The DNA for the CDR3 is TGTGCCAGCAGACCTCTCAGCGGGACCCTCTACGAGCAGTACTTC. The complete variable domain, with remaining parts taken from reference TRBV2 and TRBJ2-7, reads EPEVTQTPSHQVTQMGQEVILRCVPISNHLYFYWYRQILGQKVEFLVSFYNNEISEKSEIFDDQFSVERPDGSNFTLKIRSTKLEDSAMYFCASRPLSGTLYEQYFGPGTRLTVT.

V usage is TRBV20-1 and J usage is TRBJ2-3; 11 nucleotides match TRBD2. The V and J ends lost 5 bases and 0 bases, in that order; junction bases with no gene match: 7. CDR1 is DFQATT and CDR2 is SNEGSKA in the germline V gene (reference sequence). The CDR3 loop spans 16 amino acids. CDR3 bases: TGCAGTGCTGCCTCCCGGACTAGCGGGAGCACAGATACGCAGTATTTT. This sequence encodes CSAASRTSGSTDTQYF.

The rearrangement links TRBV2 to TRBJ2-7; no clear D gene. V lost 8 bases and J lost 0, with 11 bases in between. Looked up from germline, CDR1 is SNHLY and CDR2 is FYNNEI. There are 13 residues in the CDR3. Here the CDR3 DNA reads TGTGCCAGCCGGACCATAAACTCCTACGAGCAGTACTTC. Translated: CASRTINSYEQYF.

This clonotype was recorded a few times. The chain has TRBV6-1 and TRBJ1-2, with TRBD1 matching over 7 bases. Germline V gene lookup returns CDR1 MNHNS and CDR2 SASEGT. J was trimmed by 6 bases and V by 9 bases; bases with no gene match: 10. This CDR3 is 13 amino acids long. The CDR3: CASTSLTGDGYTF. Here the CDR3 DNA reads TGTGCCAGTACGTCCCTTACAGGGGATGGCTACACCTTC.

This sequence joins TRBV6-1 and TRBJ1-5; TRBD1 might be the D (5 bases). This CDR3 contains 15 residues. V was clipped by 8 bases and J by 3 bases, with 17 bases between them. In germline, CDR1 is MNHNS, CDR2 SASEGT. The chain's CDR3 is CASVRGQGPNQPQHF. The CDR3 DNA is TGTGCCAGCGTGAGAGGGCAGGGTCCCAATCAGCCCCAGCATTTT.

The chain couples TRBV21-1 to TRBJ1-5; TRBD1, as called in the table, went unchecked against the DNA. TRBV21-1 is tagged as a pseudogene. The CDR3 covers 17 residues. The CDR3 spells CASSNGQSPARGPPQHF. The CDR3 nucleotides are TGTGCCAGCAGCAATGGACAGTCCCCCGCTCGGGGCCCGCCCCAGCATTTT.

The chain uses TRBV6-5 and TRBJ2-3; D possibly corresponds to TRBD2 (5 bases). The ends were cut back, 2 bases at V and 0 bases at J, with 9 bases in the middle. The CDR3 is 15 residues long. Per the germline V gene, CDR1 is MNHEY and CDR2 is SVGAGI. The CDR3 coding sequence is TGTGCCAGCAGTTACCGGGGTCCTAGCACAGATACGCAGTATTTT. Translation: CASSYRGPSTDTQYF.

This rearrangement joins TRBV27 to TRBJ2-7; 7 bases match TRBD2. The J segment lost 2 bases and the V segment lost 8 bases, leaving 6 bases of the junction unmatched. This CDR3 is 13 amino acids long. Germline CDR1 MNHEY, CDR2 SMNVEV (reference sequence). The CDR3 nucleotides read TGTGCCAGCCGCCTCGGGAGGACCTACGAGCAGTACTTC. Translating gives CASRLGRTYEQYF.

The chain employs TRBV7-2 and TRBJ2-3; 9 bases agree with TRBD1. The J segment lost 5 bases and the V segment lost 5 bases, leaving 5 bases of the junction unmatched. The CDR3 covers 14 residues. Germline V gene data show CDR1 as SGHTA and CDR2 as FQGNSA. The CDR3 loop is CASSKRQGGDTQYF. The CDR3 region has the DNA TGTGCCAGCAGCAAGCGACAGGGGGGAGATACGCAGTATTTT. The full variable domain, its missing parts supplied by reference TRBV7-2 and TRBJ2-3, is GAGVSQSPSNKVTEKGKDVELRCDPISGHTALYWYRQSLGQGLEFLIYFQGNSAPDKSGLPSDRFSAERTGGSVSTLTIQRTQQEDSAVYLCASSKRQGGDTQYFGPGTRLTVL.

The genes are TRBV10-3 and TRBJ2-3; D is perhaps TRBD1 or TRBD2 (6 bases each). Germline CDR1 reads ENHRY; CDR2 reads SYGVKD. The CDR3 is 17 residues long. Trimming took 0 bases from V and 4 from J, leaving 17 bases between them. The CDR3 reads CAISESAGTPGADTQYF. The DNA for the CDR3 is TGTGCCATCAGTGAGTCCGCGGGGACCCCAGGGGCAGATACGCAGTATTTT.

In its sample, this clonotype was seen a few times. V is TRBV27 and J is TRBJ2-7; D may be TRBD1 or TRBD2 (5 bases each). CDR3 length: 14 amino acids. Deletions cut 3 bases from V and 2 bases from J, with 11 bases between. CDR1 is MNHEY, CDR2 SMNVEV, per germline (reference sequence). For the CDR3, the DNA is TGTGCCAGCAGTTTTACGGGGACGGCCTACGAGCAGTACTTC. This translates into CASSFTGTAYEQYF.

This clonotype was detected a few times. The chain's CDR3 is CSARRTNYGYTF. CDR3 nucleotides: TGCAGTGCTAGACGGACCAACTATGGCTACACCTTC. This chain links TRBV20-1 with TRBJ1-2; D is unclear. The CDR3 is made up of 12 amino acids. Germline V gene data show CDR1 as DFQATT and CDR2 as SNEGSKA (reference sequence). Deletions cut 2 bases from V and 2 bases from J, with 6 bases between.

This rearrangement joins TRBV10-3 to TRBJ1-1, with D perhaps matching TRBD1 (5 bases). Germline CDR1 ENHRY, CDR2 SYGVKD. V was cut by 4 bases and J by 4 bases, with 16 bases left in between. CDR3 length: 15 amino acids. CDR3 sequence reads: CAISGGGTRLTEAFF. The CDR3 DNA reads TGTGCCATCAGTGGGGGGGGAACTAGACTCACTGAAGCTTTCTTT.

The genes are TRBV10-3 and TRBJ2-1; maybe TRBD1 (5 bases). The CDR3 extends over 13 amino acids. Germline-derived CDR1 and CDR2 are ENHRY and SYGVKD. Trimming stripped 4 bases from V and 15 bases from J, with 19 bases between. CDR3 nucleotides: TGTGCCATCAGTGCCCCGGTCGACAGAAAGCGGTTCTTC. This gives the protein CAISAPVDRKRFF.

This clonotype was found a few times. The V gene is TRBV7-9, the J gene TRBJ2-7, with D possibly matching TRBD1 (6 bases). Trimming cost V 2 bases and J 3 bases, with 11 bases left between them. The CDR3 extends over 14 amino acids. Germline V gene data show CDR1 as SEHNR and CDR2 as FQNEAQ (reference sequence). This CDR3 reads CASSLSDSNYEQYF. The CDR3 region has the DNA TGTGCCAGCAGCTTATCGGACAGTAACTACGAGCAGTACTTC. Complete variable domain (other parts from reference TRBV7-9 and TRBJ2-7): DTGVSQNPRHKITKRGQNVTFRCDPISEHNRLYWYRQTLGQGPEFLTYFQNEAQLEKSRLLSDRFSAERPKGSFSTLEIQRTEQGDSAMYLCASSLSDSNYEQYFGPGTRLTVT.

The chain uses TRBV20-1 and TRBJ2-2; 7 bases match TRBD2. After removal of 5 bases from V and 4 bases from J, the junction contained 7 bases not matched to a gene. The CDR3 contains 14 residues. Germline V gene data show CDR1 as DFQATT and CDR2 as SNEGSKA (reference sequence). DNA of the CDR3: TGCAGTGCTCGTGCGGGAGAGGTCACCGGGGAGCTGTTTTTT. Its translation is CSARAGEVTGELFF.